The rows below give T cell receptor beta chains drawn from one sample of a study of cytomegalovirus exposure and HLA in healthy donors. Produced via immunoSEQ multiplex PCR; TCRdb's table is partial and in-frame only. The sample has fewer than 150,000 clones; 82% are singletons. Sequencing input: PBMCs. These receptors were obtained from a young woman in good health and CMV-seronegative. CDR3s include the opening cysteine and the closing phenylalanine or tryptophan. The order of the fields is V gene, J gene, clone size, D gene, CDR3 protein, CDR3 DNA. D genes are given only for firm matches. Size tells how often a clone was seen (once, few, many) or the class of an expanded clone, and some rows leave it out.

v_gene: TRBV11-3; j_gene: TRBJ1-1; abundance: -; d_gene: -; CDR3aa: CASSLVVPNTEAFF; CDR3nt: TGTGCCAGCAGCTTAGTCGTCCCGAACACTGAAGCTTTCTTT
v_gene: TRBV28; j_gene: TRBJ1-1; abundance: -; d_gene: TRBD1; CDR3aa: CATGSQGQGAAFF; CDR3nt: TGTGCCACGGGAAGTCAGGGACAGGGTGCAGCTTTCTTT
v_gene: TRBV11-2; j_gene: TRBJ2-3; abundance: -; d_gene: TRBD1; CDR3aa: CASSGQGRADTQYF; CDR3nt: TGTGCCAGCAGCGGACAGGGACGAGCAGATACGCAGTATTTT
v_gene: TRBV7-4; j_gene: TRBJ2-4; abundance: -; d_gene: -; CDR3aa: CASAEGIQYF; CDR3nt: TGTGCCAGCGCGGAGGGCATTCAGTACTTC
v_gene: TRBV6-1; j_gene: TRBJ2-7; abundance: -; d_gene: -; CDR3aa: CASSEQSLGLYEQYF; CDR3nt: TGTGCCAGCAGTGAACAGAGCCTTGGACTCTACGAGCAGTACTTC
v_gene: TRBV7-8; j_gene: TRBJ2-3; abundance: -; d_gene: -; CDR3aa: CASSNRDSTDTQYF; CDR3nt: TGTGCCAGCAGCAACAGGGACAGCACAGATACGCAGTATTTT
v_gene: TRBV6-5; j_gene: TRBJ2-1; abundance: few; d_gene: TRBD1; CDR3aa: CASSFPGQLDEQFF; CDR3nt: TGTGCCAGCAGTTTTCCGGGACAGTTAGATGAGCAGTTCTTC
v_gene: TRBV18; j_gene: TRBJ2-1; abundance: -; d_gene: TRBD2; CDR3aa: CASSPGGSNEQFF; CDR3nt: TGTGCCAGCTCACCAGGCGGGAGCAATGAGCAGTTCTTC
v_gene: TRBV6-5; j_gene: TRBJ1-4; abundance: few; d_gene: TRBD1; CDR3aa: CASSQRNRGNEKLFF; CDR3nt: TGTGCCAGCAGTCAGAGGAACAGGGGGAATGAAAAACTGTTTTTT
v_gene: TRBV10-3; j_gene: TRBJ2-7; abundance: -; d_gene: TRBD2; CDR3aa: CAISEGLAEYYEQYF; CDR3nt: TGTGCCATCAGTGAGGGTCTAGCGGAATACTACGAGCAGTACTTC
v_gene: TRBV27; j_gene: TRBJ2-1; abundance: -; d_gene: TRBD2; CDR3aa: CASSLSGLVRNEQFF; CDR3nt: TGTGCCAGCAGTTTATCTGGACTAGTGCGGAATGAGCAGTTCTTC
v_gene: TRBV7-9; j_gene: TRBJ1-1; abundance: -; d_gene: TRBD1; CDR3aa: CASSSRTGGTEAFF; CDR3nt: TGTGCCAGCAGCTCTAGGACAGGTGGCACTGAAGCTTTCTTT
v_gene: TRBV15; j_gene: TRBJ1-5; abundance: -; d_gene: -; CDR3aa: CATSRPEINQPQHF; CDR3nt: TGTGCCACCAGCAGGCCCGAGATTAATCAGCCCCAGCATTTT
v_gene: TRBV7-9; j_gene: TRBJ1-4; abundance: -; d_gene: -; CDR3aa: CASSLGRNEKLFF; CDR3nt: TGTGCCAGCAGCTTAGGCCGGAATGAAAAACTGTTTTTT
v_gene: TRBV15; j_gene: TRBJ1-3; abundance: -; d_gene: -; CDR3aa: CATLLEYSGNTIYF; CDR3nt: TGTGCCACCCTGCTAGAATACTCTGGAAACACCATATATTTT
v_gene: TRBV5-1; j_gene: TRBJ1-1; abundance: -; d_gene: -; CDR3aa: CASSIGYRGAHTEAFF; CDR3nt: TGCGCCAGCAGCATTGGGTATCGGGGGGCGCACACTGAAGCTTTCTTT
v_gene: TRBV11-2; j_gene: TRBJ2-3; abundance: -; d_gene: -; CDR3aa: CASSTNAPDTQYF; CDR3nt: TGTGCCAGCAGCACAAATGCCCCGGATACGCAGTATTTT